This T cell receptor beta chain was sequenced for a study of PD-L1 blockade in urothelial cancer. Looking at the study overall: It was at 3 weeks (second dose) and 6 weeks after treatment start that blood was analyzed.

As to time point: pretreatment peripheral blood. Trimming cost V 3 bases and J 0 bases; bases outside gene matches: 19. Germline V gives CDR1 KGHSH, CDR2 LQKENI. This CDR3 is 20 amino acids long. The templates were synthetic TCR analogs, and they were spiked into each PCR. Repertoires were generated with immunoSEQ multiplex PCR, while TCRdb's copy carries only in-frame clones and drops some. The sample has tens of thousands of clones, less than 85% seen once. This clonotype originated in a man between 70 and 80 years old with urothelial cancer. The chain links TRBV18 to TRBJ2-7; 8 nucleotides agree with TRBD1. The starting material was PBMCs, obtained around atezolizumab (anti-PD-L1) treatment. Here the CDR3 DNA reads TGTGCCAGCTCACCGTCGAGAGCGCCAGGGGGCCTCCCTTACTCCTACGAGCAGTACTTC. Protein product: CASSPSRAPGGLPYSYEQYF.